Sequencing of this T cell receptor (beta chain) was carried out in a study of blood T cells in healthy people across ages. The ends were cut back, 3 bases at V and 7 bases at J, with 15 bases in the middle. Germline-derived CDR1 and CDR2 are ENHRY and SYGVKD. The CDR3 runs 15 residues. Next came a second PCR, run for roughly 6 to 11 cycles, which used a sample-barcoded 5' primer along with a J-beta primer mix. TCRdb re-called the 5' RACE reads through MiXCR, storing one row per CDR3 protein. Of about 730,000 distinct CDR3 sequences listed, 35% to 45% were seen once; the top ten hold 20% to 25%. The receptor was derived from a woman in her fifties or sixties in good health. The source material was blood. The V and J genes are TRBV10-3 and TRBJ1-4, with D uncertain. This CDR3 reads CAISDSAQMAEKLFF. The CDR3 DNA reads TGTGCCATCAGTGATTCCGCACAGATGGCTGAAAAACTGTTTTTT.